This TCR beta chain was observed in a study of beta chain features in type 1 diabetes. Study-level points and caveats: Shortening that was moderate but significant affected the TCRB CDR3s of Type 1 diabetes patients in all four CD4+ subsets.

A word on this clone: Its target is not known. Other nucleotide sequences from this sample produce the same CDR3.

The CDR3 is made up of 14 amino acids. With 2 bases clipped from V and 1 base from J, the junction kept 0 bases outside the gene matches. Germline values: CDR1 KGHSH, CDR2 LQKENI. Expressed TCRB transcripts got sequenced, as all isolated RNA was reverse transcribed. Using immunoSEQ multiplex PCR, the repertoire was profiled, and TCRdb retains in-frame clones only, with some absent. The data hold 640,000 or so clones, with more than 13% observed a single time. The gene calls are TRBV18 and TRBJ2-3, with 7 bases aligning to TRBD2. The clonotype originates from a man aged 18-30 years with type 1 diabetes. The sequenced sample consisted of naive CD4+ T cells from blood. The CDR3 spells CASSPTSGTDTQYF. CDR3 DNA sequence: TGTGCCAGCTCACCAACTAGCGGCACAGATACGCAGTATTTT.